The 5 T cell receptor beta chains below come from one sample, sequenced in a study of response to subunit inactivated influenza vaccine. TCRdb called the RT-PCR reads again in MiXCR, with one record for every CDR3 protein. The sample comprises more than 500,000 distinct CDR3 sequences, about 11% of which are singletons, and about 11% rests with the top ten. These data were also reused for a study on T cells expressing NK-cell markers. From that paper: UMIs were included in TCR beta cDNA generated by 5'RACE template switching.

Specimen: PBMCs from blood, collected on the day of vaccination. All receptors derive from a man aged 50 to 60 who received an inactivated influenza vaccine.

The count of this clonotype is one. The chain has TRBV4-1 and TRBJ2-5, with 7 bases fitting TRBD2. CDR3 length equals 16 residues. The trim removed 0 bases at V and 2 bases at J, leaving 6 bases unmatched. The germline gives CDR1 MGHRA, CDR2 YSYEKL. The CDR3 DNA follows: TGCGCCAGCAGCCAAGACCGACCGGGACTACAAGAGACCCAGTACTTC. It specifies CASSQDRPGLQETQYF.

The chain carries TRBV28 and TRBJ2-5; D might be TRBD2 (6 bases). V lost 3 bases, J lost 5 bases, and 19 bases lay in between. Germline values: CDR1 MDHEN, CDR2 SYDVKM. This CDR3 is 16 amino acids long. The CDR3 sequence is CASSFLASAGGETQYF. CDR3 sequence (DNA): TGTGCCAGCAGTTTCCTGGCTAGCGCGGGTGGTGAGACCCAGTACTTC.

This clonotype was detected a few times. This sequence joins TRBV29-1 and TRBJ2-7, with 11 bases aligning to TRBD2. Trimming at V came to 5 bases and at J to 6 bases, leaving 9 bases not matched to a gene. Germline lookup yields CDR1 SQVTM and CDR2 ANQGSEA. This CDR3 is built from 14 residues. CDR3 amino acids: CSVQRLAGLSEQYF. The CDR3 bases are TGCAGCGTTCAAAGACTAGCGGGGTTAAGCGAGCAGTACTTC.

V and J are TRBV3-1 and TRBJ2-1; a possible D gene is TRBD2 (5 bases). This CDR3 spans 16 amino acids. Germline CDR1 reads LGHDT; CDR2 reads YNNKEL (reference sequence). The V gene lost 4 bases and the J gene lost 6 bases, with 19 bases spanning the gap. The CDR3 nucleotides are TGTGCCAGCAGCCTGCGGGTAGGGCGATTCGGCAATGAGCAGTTCTTC. Encoded protein: CASSLRVGRFGNEQFF.

This chain uses TRBV3-1 with TRBJ2-5; D is uncertain. This CDR3 has 15 residues. V lost 3 bases to trimming and J lost 2 bases, with 13 bases between them. Looked up from germline, CDR1 is LGHDT and CDR2 is YNNKEL (reference sequence). DNA for the CDR3: TGTGCCAGCAGCCAGGACGTGATGCCTCAAGAGACCCAGTACTTC. This codes for CASSQDVMPQETQYF.